This record concerns one TCR beta chain sequence. Its target is not known. CDR1 MNHEY and CDR2 SVGAGI come from the germline V gene. The V gene end was trimmed by 4 bases and the J gene end by 4 bases; junction bases not matched to a gene: 12. The CDR3 runs 16 residues. The protocol was immunoSEQ multiplex PCR, while the TCRdb copy is restricted to in-frame clones and leaves out a portion. Counted here are around 120,000 clones, about 91% occurring once; the ten biggest clones make up approximately 9.6%. The data were taken from a study of T cell responses to AZD1222 COVID-19 vaccine. Study conclusions and caveats: Spike as a whole was targeted by vaccine-associated CD4 TCRs, dominant at 160-218 and 743-854. A rise in Spike-specific TCR breadth and depth followed two AZD1222 doses.

Sequencing was performed on peripheral blood, taken on day 0 of AZD1222 vaccination. The chain carries TRBV6-5 and TRBJ2-5; 7 nucleotides match TRBD2. This clonotype was obtained from an adult in good health. As DNA, the CDR3 is TGTGCCAGCAGTTTATTCGGGGTAGCGGGTATAGAGACCCAGTACTTC. Its translation: CASSLFGVAGIETQYF.